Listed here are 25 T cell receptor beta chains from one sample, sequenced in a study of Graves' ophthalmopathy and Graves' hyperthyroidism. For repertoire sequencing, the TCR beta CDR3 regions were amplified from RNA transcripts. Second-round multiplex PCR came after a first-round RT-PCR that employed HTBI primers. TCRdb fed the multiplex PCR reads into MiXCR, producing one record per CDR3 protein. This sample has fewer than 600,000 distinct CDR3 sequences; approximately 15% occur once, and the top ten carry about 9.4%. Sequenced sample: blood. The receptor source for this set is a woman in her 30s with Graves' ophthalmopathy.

This chain's CDR3 is CASSTGQGRSYGYTF. DNA of the CDR3: TGTGCCAGCAGTACAGGCCAGGGGAGATCCTATGGCTACACCTTC. V is TRBV27 and J is TRBJ1-2, with D possibly matching TRBD1 (6 bases). The CDR3 is 15 amino acids. V was pared by 5 bases and J by 4 bases, with 17 bases between. Germline loops: CDR1 MNHEY, CDR2 SMNVEV (reference sequence).

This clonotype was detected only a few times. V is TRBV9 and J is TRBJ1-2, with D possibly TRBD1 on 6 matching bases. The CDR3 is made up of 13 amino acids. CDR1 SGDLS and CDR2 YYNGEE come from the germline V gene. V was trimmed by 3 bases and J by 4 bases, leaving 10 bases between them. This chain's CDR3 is CASSADSLYGYTF. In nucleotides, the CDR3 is TGTGCCAGCAGCGCGGACAGTCTCTATGGCTACACCTTC.

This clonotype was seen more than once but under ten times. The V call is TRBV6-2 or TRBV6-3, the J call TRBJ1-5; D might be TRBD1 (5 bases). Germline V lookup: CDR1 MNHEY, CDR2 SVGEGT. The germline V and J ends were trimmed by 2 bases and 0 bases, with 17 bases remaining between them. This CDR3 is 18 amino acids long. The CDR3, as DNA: TGTGCCAGCAGTTACCTAGGGACGCCTGATTATAGCAATCAGCCCCAGCATTTT. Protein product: CASSYLGTPDYSNQPQHF.

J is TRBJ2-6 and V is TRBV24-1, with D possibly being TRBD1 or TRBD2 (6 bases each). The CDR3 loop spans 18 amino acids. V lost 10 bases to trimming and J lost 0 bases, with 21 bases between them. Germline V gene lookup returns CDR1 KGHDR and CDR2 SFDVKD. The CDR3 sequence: CATGGESGMISGANVLTF. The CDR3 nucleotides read TGTGCCACGGGGGGCGAGAGCGGTATGATCTCTGGGGCCAACGTCCTGACTTTC.

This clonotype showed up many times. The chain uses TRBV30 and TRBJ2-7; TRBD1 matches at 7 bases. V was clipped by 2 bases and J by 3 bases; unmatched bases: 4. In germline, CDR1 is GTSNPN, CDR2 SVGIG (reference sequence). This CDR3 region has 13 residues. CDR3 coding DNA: TGTGCCTGGAGTACGGGACAGATCTACGAGCAGTACTTC. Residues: CAWSTGQIYEQYF. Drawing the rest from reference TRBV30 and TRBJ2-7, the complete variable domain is SQTIHQWPATLVQPVGSPLSLECTVEGTSNPNLYWYRQAAGRGLQLLFYSVGIGQISSEVPQNLSASRPQDRQFILSSKKLLLSDSGFYLCAWSTGQIYEQYFGPGTRLTVT.

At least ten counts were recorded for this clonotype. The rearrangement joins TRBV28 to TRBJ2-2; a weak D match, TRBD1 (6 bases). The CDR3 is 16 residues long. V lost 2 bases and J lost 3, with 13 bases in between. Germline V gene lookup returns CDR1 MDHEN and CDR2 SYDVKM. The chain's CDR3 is CASSLGSGVDTGELFF. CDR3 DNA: TGTGCCAGCAGTTTAGGTTCAGGGGTCGACACCGGGGAGCTGTTTTTT.

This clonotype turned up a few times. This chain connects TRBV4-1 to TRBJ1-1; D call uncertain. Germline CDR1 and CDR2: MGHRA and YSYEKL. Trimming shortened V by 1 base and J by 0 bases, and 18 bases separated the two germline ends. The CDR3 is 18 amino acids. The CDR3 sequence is CASSQVGVGSPMNTEAFF. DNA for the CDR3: TGCGCCAGCAGCCAAGTTGGGGTAGGCAGCCCCATGAACACTGAAGCTTTCTTT.

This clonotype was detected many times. The CDR3 spells CASSEDVGRGYTF. In DNA form, the CDR3 reads TGTGCCAGCAGTGAAGACGTTGGCCGGGGCTACACCTTC. The genes are TRBV2 and TRBJ1-2; D unresolved. The CDR3 has 13 amino acids. Germline values: CDR1 SNHLY, CDR2 FYNNEI. The ends were cut back, 1 base at V and 8 bases at J, with 11 bases in the middle. Complete variable domain (other parts from reference TRBV2 and TRBJ1-2): EPEVTQTPSHQVTQMGQEVILRCVPISNHLYFYWYRQILGQKVEFLVSFYNNEISEKSEIFDDQFSVERPDGSNFTLKIRSTKLEDSAMYFCASSEDVGRGYTFGSGTRLTVV.

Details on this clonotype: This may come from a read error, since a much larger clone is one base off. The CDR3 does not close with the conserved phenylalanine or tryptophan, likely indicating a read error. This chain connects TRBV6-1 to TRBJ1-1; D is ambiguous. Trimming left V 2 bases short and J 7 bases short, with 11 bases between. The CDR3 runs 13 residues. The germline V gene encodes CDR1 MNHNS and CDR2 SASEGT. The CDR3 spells CASSEKSWLEAFV. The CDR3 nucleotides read TGTGCCAGCAGTGAAAAGAGTTGGCTTGAAGCTTTCGTT.

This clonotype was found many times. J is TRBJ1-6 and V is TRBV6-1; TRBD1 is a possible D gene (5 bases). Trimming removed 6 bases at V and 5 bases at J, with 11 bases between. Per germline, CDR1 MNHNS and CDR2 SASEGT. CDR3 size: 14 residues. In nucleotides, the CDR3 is TGTGCCAGCAGGGCCGGGACGGATAATTCACCCCTCCACTTT. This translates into CASRAGTDNSPLHF.

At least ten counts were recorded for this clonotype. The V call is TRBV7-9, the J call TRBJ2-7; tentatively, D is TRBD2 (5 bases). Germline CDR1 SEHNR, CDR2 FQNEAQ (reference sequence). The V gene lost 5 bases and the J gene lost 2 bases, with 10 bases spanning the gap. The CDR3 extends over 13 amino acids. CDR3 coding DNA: TGTGCCAGCAGCCATCTAGCCGCCTACGAGCAGTACTTC. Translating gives CASSHLAAYEQYF.

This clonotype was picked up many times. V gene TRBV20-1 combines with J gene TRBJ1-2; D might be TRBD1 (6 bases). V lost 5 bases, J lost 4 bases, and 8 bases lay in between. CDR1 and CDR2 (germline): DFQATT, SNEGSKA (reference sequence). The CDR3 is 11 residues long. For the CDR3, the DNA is TGCAGTGCTGGGGGCGTCTATGGCTACACCTTC. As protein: CSAGGVYGYTF.

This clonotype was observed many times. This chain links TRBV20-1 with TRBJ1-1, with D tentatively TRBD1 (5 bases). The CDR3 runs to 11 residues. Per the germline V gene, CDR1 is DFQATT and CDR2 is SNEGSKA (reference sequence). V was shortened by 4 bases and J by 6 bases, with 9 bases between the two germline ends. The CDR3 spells CSANQGPEAFF. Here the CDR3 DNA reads TGCAGTGCTAATCAGGGCCCTGAAGCTTTCTTT.

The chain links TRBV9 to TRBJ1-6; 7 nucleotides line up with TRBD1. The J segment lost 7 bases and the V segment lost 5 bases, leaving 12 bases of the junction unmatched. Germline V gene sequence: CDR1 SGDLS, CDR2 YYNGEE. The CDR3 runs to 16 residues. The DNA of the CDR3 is TGTGCCAGCAGGGCCGGGGCAGGGGGATTAAATTCACCCCTCCACTTT. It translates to CASRAGAGGLNSPLHF.

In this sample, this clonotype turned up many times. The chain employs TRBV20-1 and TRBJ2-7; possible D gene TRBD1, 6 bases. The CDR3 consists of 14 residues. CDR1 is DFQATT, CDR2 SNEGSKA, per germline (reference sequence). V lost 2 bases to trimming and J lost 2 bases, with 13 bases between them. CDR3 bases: TGCAGTGCTAGACATCCTACAGGGACCTACGAGCAGTACTTC. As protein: CSARHPTGTYEQYF.

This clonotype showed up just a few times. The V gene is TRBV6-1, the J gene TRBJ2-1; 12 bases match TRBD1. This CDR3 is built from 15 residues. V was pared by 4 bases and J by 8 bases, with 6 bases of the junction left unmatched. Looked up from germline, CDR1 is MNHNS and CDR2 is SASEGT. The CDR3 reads CASSAGQGAVDEQFF. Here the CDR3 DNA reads TGTGCCAGCAGTGCGGGACAGGGGGCGGTAGATGAGCAGTTCTTC.

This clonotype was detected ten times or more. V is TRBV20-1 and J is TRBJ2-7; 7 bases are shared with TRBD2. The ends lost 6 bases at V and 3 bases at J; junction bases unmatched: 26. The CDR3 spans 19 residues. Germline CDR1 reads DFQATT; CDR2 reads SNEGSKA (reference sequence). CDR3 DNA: TGCAGTGCCGACTTTGCACTAGATGTCGGCGGGAGAACAAACTACGAGCAGTACTTC. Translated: CSADFALDVGGRTNYEQYF.

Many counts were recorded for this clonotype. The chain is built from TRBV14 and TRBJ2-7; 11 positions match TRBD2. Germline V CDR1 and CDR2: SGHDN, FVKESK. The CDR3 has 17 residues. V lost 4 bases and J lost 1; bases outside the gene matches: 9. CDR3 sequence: CASSLSGWTSGSYEQYF. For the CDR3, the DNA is TGTGCCAGCAGCCTCTCAGGCTGGACTAGCGGGTCCTACGAGCAGTACTTC.

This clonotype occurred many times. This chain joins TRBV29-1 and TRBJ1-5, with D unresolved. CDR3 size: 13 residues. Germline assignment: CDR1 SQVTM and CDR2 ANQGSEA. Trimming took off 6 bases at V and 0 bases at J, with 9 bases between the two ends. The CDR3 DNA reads TGCAGCGTCGCAGAGAATAGCAATCAGCCCCAGCATTTT. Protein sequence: CSVAENSNQPQHF.

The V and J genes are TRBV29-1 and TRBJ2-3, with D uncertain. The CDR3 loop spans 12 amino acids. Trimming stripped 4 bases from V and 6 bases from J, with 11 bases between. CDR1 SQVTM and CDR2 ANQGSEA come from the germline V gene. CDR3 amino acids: CSVVTTGDTQYF. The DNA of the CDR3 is TGCAGCGTTGTTACCACCGGGGATACGCAGTATTTT.

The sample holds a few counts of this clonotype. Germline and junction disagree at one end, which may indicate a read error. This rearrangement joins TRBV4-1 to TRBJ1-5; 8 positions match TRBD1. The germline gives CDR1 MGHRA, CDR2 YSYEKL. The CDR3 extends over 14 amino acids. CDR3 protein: CASRQEGQAGAQHF. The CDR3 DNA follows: TGCGCCAGCAGGCAAGAGGGACAGGCGGGGGCCCAGCATTTT.

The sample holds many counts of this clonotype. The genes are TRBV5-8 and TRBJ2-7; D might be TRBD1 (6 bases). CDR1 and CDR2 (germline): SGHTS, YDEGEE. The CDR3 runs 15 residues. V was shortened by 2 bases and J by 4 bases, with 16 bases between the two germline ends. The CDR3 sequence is CASSLSRTDHYEQYF. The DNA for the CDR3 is TGTGCCAGCAGCTTAAGTAGGACAGACCATTACGAGCAGTACTTC.

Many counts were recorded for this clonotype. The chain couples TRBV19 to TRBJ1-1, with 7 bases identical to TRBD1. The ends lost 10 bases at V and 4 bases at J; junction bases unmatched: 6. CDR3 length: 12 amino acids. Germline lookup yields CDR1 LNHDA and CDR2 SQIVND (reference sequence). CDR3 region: CATLQGRTEAFF. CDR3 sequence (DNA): TGTGCCACCCTACAGGGGCGCACTGAAGCTTTCTTT.

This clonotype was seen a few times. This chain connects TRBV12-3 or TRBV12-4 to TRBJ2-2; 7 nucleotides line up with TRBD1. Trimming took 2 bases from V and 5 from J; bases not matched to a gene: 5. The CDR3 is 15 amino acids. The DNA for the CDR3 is TGTGCCAGCAGTTTAACGCGGACAGGAACCGGGGAGCTGTTTTTT. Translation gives CASSLTRTGTGELFF.

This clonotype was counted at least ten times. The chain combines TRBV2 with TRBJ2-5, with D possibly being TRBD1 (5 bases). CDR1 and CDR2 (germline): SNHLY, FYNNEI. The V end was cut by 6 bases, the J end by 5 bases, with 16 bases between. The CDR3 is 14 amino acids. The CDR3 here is CASSRPSQGETQYF. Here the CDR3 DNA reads TGTGCCAGCAGCAGACCCTCGCAGGGCGAGACCCAGTACTTC.